This T cell receptor beta chain was obtained from a study of T cells in Graves' hyperthyroidism and ophthalmopathy. Stable disease denoted Graves' hyperthyroidism without ophthalmopathy progression within 18 months. The study based diagnoses on clinical symptoms, serum thyroxine and TRAb, thyroid ultrasound and orbital computed tomography. Researchers amplified the TCR beta CDR3 regions from RNA transcripts. Researchers ran a first-round RT-PCR on the TCR CDR3 using the HTBI primer set. One entry per CDR3 protein results from TCRdb running MiXCR on the multiplex PCR reads. The sample has fewer than 600,000 distinct CDR3 sequences, around 15% seen once; the top ten hold 17%. The CDR3 covers 18 residues. The V end was cut by 0 bases, the J end by 1 base, with 20 bases between. Germline CDR1 is SQVTM and CDR2 is ANQGSEA.

The clonotype comes from a woman in her late teens or twenties with Graves' hyperthyroidism. The specimen was blood. The V gene is TRBV29-1, the J gene TRBJ2-3; the D gene is possibly TRBD2 (6 bases). As DNA, the CDR3 is TGCAGCGTTGAAGACCCCCCGGGAGAGTCCTCTGGCACAGATACGCAGTATTTT. This sequence encodes CSVEDPPGESSGTDTQYF.